This T cell receptor beta chain was sequenced during a study of chemoradiotherapy in HPV16-positive cancers. Germline CDR1 is MGHRA and CDR2 is YSYEKL. Trimming cost V 1 base and J 0 bases, with 1 base left between them. The CDR3 extends over 14 amino acids. Notes on this clone: Its target is unknown.

Sequencing was performed with immunoSEQ multiplex PCR; in TCRdb, only in-frame clones are kept and a portion is missing. The table has about 32,000 clones, around 89% seen once. The study's findings and limits: Functional assays defining HPV-specific T cells used only a couple of HPV16-positive patients. During treatment, candidate HPV-specific clones and E7-related motifs expanded in tumor.

This receptor was obtained from a human donor with HPV-associated anogenital cancer. The sequenced sample was blood, obtained from a patient who underwent chemoradiotherapy. This chain connects TRBV4-1 to TRBJ2-6, with unresolved D. CDR3 region: CASSQVSGANVLTF. The DNA for the CDR3 is TGCGCCAGCAGCCAAGTCTCTGGGGCCAACGTCCTGACTTTC.